The clone carrying this T cell receptor (beta chain) was counted only a few times. Its antigen is undetermined. The PCR contained 60 Vbeta and 13 Jbeta primers. The assay was immunoSEQ multiplex PCR, and TCRdb's table has in-frame clones only and misses some. The sample has 95,000 or so clones, about 76% seen once. The germline gives CDR1 LNHNV, CDR2 YYDKDF (reference sequence). With 4 bases clipped from V and 9 bases from J, the junction kept 12 bases outside the gene matches. The CDR3 runs 16 residues. The data were taken from a study of cytomegalovirus exposure and HLA in healthy donors. As for the study in general: In terms of ancestry, the Caucasian-associated cluster contained roughly 81% of the approximately 420 genotyped donors. Study-level findings and limits: Most of the CMV-associated TCR beta chains (in a later analysis) appeared to be HLA-restricted.

This receptor was identified in a woman between 65 and 79 years old in good health and CMV-seropositive. The chain combines TRBV15 with TRBJ1-6; 7 positions agree with TRBD1. Sequencing was performed on PBMCs. The CDR3 bases are TGTGCCACCAGCATGAGGGCGACAGGGAGAGGTTCACCCCTCCACTTT. Its protein product is CATSMRATGRGSPLHF.